A selection of T cell receptor beta chains follows, all from one sample in a study of T cells in narcolepsy. Using immunoSEQ multiplex PCR, the repertoire was profiled, and TCRdb retains in-frame clones only, with some absent. The data contain 15,000 to 17,000 clones, less than 90% of them seen just once; the ten biggest clones take up more than 35%. Sample: memory (CD45RA-) CD4+ T cells from blood. These receptors all stem from a human donor in good health. Both conserved end residues are part of each CDR3. The D gene is left open where the match is weak. Clone sizes are given selectively: once, few, many, or a class where the clone is expanded.

J,size,V,D,DNA,CDR3
TRBJ1-2,.,TRBV5-6,TRBD1,TGTGCCAGCAGCTTCCAGGGGGCGGACTATGGCTACACCTTC,CASSFQGADYGYTF
TRBJ2-7,.,TRBV11-2,.,TGTGCCAGCGGCTCGAAGACTGGAACCTACGAGCAGTACTTC,CASGSKTGTYEQYF
TRBJ2-3,once,TRBV6-6,TRBD2,TGTGCCAGCAGATTCCTAGCGGGGGGGCGGAATACGCAGTATTTT,CASRFLAGGRNTQYF
TRBJ2-5,.,TRBV6-1,.,TGTGCCAGCAGCCAGATTCAAGAGACCCAGTACTTC,CASSQIQETQYF
TRBJ1-4,.,TRBV6-5,.,TGTGCCAGCAGTCCACAGGGAGGACAGGAAAAACTGTTTTTT,CASSPQGGQEKLFF
TRBJ2-6,.,TRBV15,.,TGTGCCACCAGCAGAGCCAACTCTGGGGCCAACGTCCTGACTTTC,CATSRANSGANVLTF
TRBJ1-2,.,TRBV19,TRBD1,TGTGCCAGTAGCTTACAGGGGAAGAGCTATGGCTACACCTTC,CASSLQGKSYGYTF
TRBJ1-2,once,TRBV10-3,TRBD1,TGTGCCATCAGTCTCAGGACAGGCGGGATGGACGGCTACACCTTC,CAISLRTGGMDGYTF
TRBJ2-1,.,TRBV21-1,.,TGTGCCAGCAGCACCTCCCCGACAGGGGTCTACAATGAGCAGTTCTTC,CASSTSPTGVYNEQFF
TRBJ2-2,.,TRBV5-8,TRBD1,TGTGCCAGCAGCCCCCCGGGACAGGCTCTATCCGGGGAGCTGTTTTTT,CASSPPGQALSGELFF
TRBJ2-2,.,TRBV19,.,TGTGCCAGTAGTCAGGGTCCGAACACCGGGGAGCTGTTTTTT,CASSQGPNTGELFF
TRBJ2-2,.,TRBV19,TRBD2,TGTGCCAGTACCAAAATCAATTTAGCGGGTAACACCGGGGAGCTGTTTTTT,CASTKINLAGNTGELFF
TRBJ1-2,.,TRBV6-1,.,TGTGCCAGCAGTGAACCTTTTAGGATAAGGGACACCTTC,CASSEPFRIRDTF
TRBJ2-7,once,TRBV14,.,TGTGCCAGCAGCCAAGTACTCGGACTCGAGCAGTACTTC,CASSQVLGLEQYF
TRBJ1-5,.,TRBV2,.,TGTGCCAGCGGCCAGGGTTGGAATCAGCCCCAGCATTTT,CASGQGWNQPQHF
TRBJ1-1,.,TRBV5-1,.,TGCGCCAGCAGCTTGGTACAGGGAAGCACTGAAGCTTTCTTT,CASSLVQGSTEAFF